Each of the 27 T cell receptor beta chains below was sequenced from the same sample in a study of regulatory T cells in long-lasting Graves disease. Specified time point: persistent/refractory GD, antithyroid drugs over 5 years with positive TRAb. From PBMCs, RNA was extracted and then used to make the TCR library. Investigators prepared the TCR beta libraries by applying iRepertoire HTBI primers and Arm-PCR of CDR3 regions. MiXCR, applied by TCRdb to the multiplex PCR reads, yields one record per CDR3 protein. The data hold under 500,000 distinct CDR3 sequences, with less than 25% observed a single time. Sequenced material: peripheral blood mononuclear cells (PBMCs), taken when the disease was refractory, from a patient treated with antithyroid drugs. These receptors originate from a female donor with Graves disease.

Concerning this clonotype: This could be a read error, since a much larger clone is one nucleotide away. This chain connects TRBV12-3 or TRBV12-4 to TRBJ2-7; D remains ambiguous. Trimming removed 6 bases at V and 0 bases at J, with 15 bases between. CDR3 size: 15 residues. CDR3 DNA sequence: TGTGCCAGCAGCCGGGTTGATTCCTACTCCTACGAGCAGTACTTC. Its protein is CASSRVDSYSYEQYF.

This clonotype has a handful of counts. The chain has TRBV18 and TRBJ2-7; D ambiguous. Germline V gene data show CDR1 as KGHSH and CDR2 as LQKENI. V lost 4 bases and J 5 bases, leaving 9 bases between the germline ends. CDR3 length equals 12 residues. CDR3 DNA sequence: TGTGCCAGCTCACACCCCGGCAACGAGCAGTACTTC. Its translation is CASSHPGNEQYF.

The chain employs TRBV29-1 and TRBJ2-1, with 8 bases aligning to TRBD2. Germline trimming cut 6 bases from V and 3 bases from J; bases unmatched to any gene: 22. The CDR3 loop spans 19 amino acids. Per germline, CDR1 SQVTM and CDR2 ANQGSEA. The CDR3 loop is CSVPRPASRGGFYYNEQFF. The CDR3, as DNA: TGCAGCGTGCCTCGGCCCGCCTCACGGGGGGGATTTTACTACAATGAGCAGTTCTTC.

This clonotype was recorded a few times. The chain couples TRBV12-3 or TRBV12-4 to TRBJ1-2, with D unresolved. V lost 4 bases and J 1 base, leaving 16 bases between the germline ends. The CDR3 contains 16 residues. The CDR3 DNA follows: TGTGCCAGCAGTTCCGTACTCTCGGATTTTAACTATGGCTACACCTTC. Translation: CASSSVLSDFNYGYTF.

Details on this clonotype: This likely traces to a read error, being one base from a far larger clone. Since the CDR3 does not end with the conserved phenylalanine or tryptophan, this likely comes from a read error. CDR3 nucleotides: TGTGCCAGCAGCTACGCGACAGCAACTAATGAAAAACTGTTTCTT. Its protein product is CASSYATATNEKLFL. The genes are TRBV7-2 and TRBJ1-4; tentatively, D is TRBD1 (5 bases). Germline V gene lookup returns CDR1 SGHTA and CDR2 FQGNSA. The length of the CDR3 is 15 residues. V lost 4 bases and J lost 0, with 9 bases in between.

This chain joins TRBV29-1 and TRBJ1-1; 8 positions agree with TRBD1. The germline CDR1 and CDR2 sequences are SQVTM and ANQGSEA. The CDR3 covers 11 residues. With 4 bases clipped from V and 6 bases from J, the junction kept 1 base outside the gene matches. CDR3 residues: CSVARGPEAFF. DNA of the CDR3: TGCAGCGTTGCCAGGGGGCCTGAAGCTTTCTTT. Variable domain in full (rest from reference TRBV29-1 and TRBJ1-1): SAVISQKPSRDICQRGTSLTIQCQVDSQVTMMFWYRQQPGQSLTLIATANQGSEATYESGFVIDKFPISRPNLTFSTLTVSNMSPEDSSIYLCSVARGPEAFFGQGTRLTVV.

This chain joins TRBV5-1 and TRBJ2-2, with D maybe TRBD1 (5 bases). The CDR3 covers 15 residues. CDR1 SGHRS and CDR2 YFSETQ come from the germline V gene. V lost 3 bases, J lost 6 bases, and 15 bases lay in between. The CDR3 bases are TGCGCCAGCAGCTCGATGATGGACAATCCCGGGGAGCTGTTTTTT. Residues: CASSSMMDNPGELFF.

The chain has TRBV20-1 and TRBJ2-2, with 9 bases lining up with TRBD2. Germline lookup yields CDR1 DFQATT and CDR2 SNEGSKA (reference sequence). The CDR3 is 15 amino acids. Trimming removed 8 bases from V and 0 bases from J; junction bases left unmatched: 7. The CDR3 coding sequence is TGCAGTATGGGGCGGGAGGGAGCGAACACCGGGGAGCTGTTTTTT. It encodes CSMGREGANTGELFF.

The gene calls are TRBV5-1 and TRBJ1-1; no definite D call. With 5 bases removed from V and 1 base from J, the gap between germline ends came to 9 bases. The CDR3 runs to 13 residues. Germline V CDR1 and CDR2: SGHRS, YFSETQ. CDR3 DNA sequence: TGCGCCAGCAGACCCCAGCCGAACACTGAAGCTTTCTTT. It codes for CASRPQPNTEAFF. The variable domain in full, completed from reference TRBV5-1 and TRBJ1-1, reads KAGVTQTPRYLIKTRGQQVTLSCSPISGHRSVSWYQQTPGQGLQFLFEYFSETQRNKGNFPGRFSGRQFSNSRSEMNVSTLELGDSALYLCASRPQPNTEAFFGQGTRLTVV.

This sequence joins TRBV2 and TRBJ2-1, with a weak D call TRBD2 (6 bases). Looked up from germline, CDR1 is SNHLY and CDR2 is FYNNEI. The germline V and J ends were trimmed by 9 bases and 7 bases, with 22 bases remaining between them. CDR3 size: 15 residues. The CDR3 sequence is CARGWSGNAGNEQFF. In DNA, the CDR3 is TGTGCCAGGGGGTGGTCGGGCAATGCGGGAAATGAGCAGTTCTTC.

This clonotype was observed many times. The V gene is TRBV7-9, the J gene TRBJ2-5; 13 bases agree with TRBD2. V shed 5 bases and J 1 base; nucleotides not matched to a gene: 4. Germline CDR1 and CDR2: SEHNR and FQNEAQ (reference sequence). This CDR3 spans 16 amino acids. The CDR3 here is CASSVGTSGAQETQYF. The CDR3 DNA follows: TGTGCCAGCAGCGTTGGGACTAGCGGGGCCCAAGAGACCCAGTACTTC.

This clonotype was seen a few times. The genes are TRBV12-3 or TRBV12-4 and TRBJ2-4; D may be TRBD2 (7 bases). V dropped 2 bases and J dropped 10 bases, with 15 bases sitting between them. The CDR3 length is 14 residues. CDR3 nucleotides: TGTGCCAGCAGTTTATCAGTTAGGGGGGGAATTCAGTACTTC. Protein: CASSLSVRGGIQYF.

The sample holds a few counts of this clonotype. At one boundary the junction diverges from the germline segment, which might be a read error. The chain joins TRBV5-1 to TRBJ2-7, with D perhaps matching TRBD1 (5 bases). The CDR3 contains 15 residues. Germline V gene sequence: CDR1 SGHRS, CDR2 YFSETQ. The CDR3 loop is CASSSYDRHTYEQYF. DNA of the CDR3: TGTGCCAGCAGCTCTTACGACAGACACACCTACGAGCAGTACTTC.

The V call is TRBV18, the J call TRBJ2-5; D is perhaps TRBD2 (6 bases). Germline values: CDR1 KGHSH, CDR2 LQKENI. This CDR3 contains 14 residues. Deletions cut 6 bases from V and 2 bases from J, with 13 bases between. The CDR3 protein is CASSPEGRQETQYF. DNA of the CDR3: TGTGCCAGCTCTCCGGAGGGGAGGCAAGAGACCCAGTACTTC.

This clonotype was seen more than once but under ten times. The chain recombines TRBV7-2 with TRBJ1-4, with D possibly TRBD1 on 5 matching bases. CDR1 is SGHTA and CDR2 is FQGNSA in the germline V gene. CDR3 length: 15 amino acids. Between the trimmed V and J ends, which lost 4 bases and 0 bases, there was a span of 9 bases. The CDR3 is CASSSPGSTNEKLFF. CDR3 DNA sequence: TGTGCCAGCAGCTCCCCAGGGTCAACTAATGAAAAACTGTTTTTT.

This clonotype was seen repeatedly, ten times or more. The chain links TRBV7-2 to TRBJ2-7; either TRBD1 or TRBD2 may supply D (5 bases each). The CDR3 totals 14 residues. The germline V gene encodes CDR1 SGHTA and CDR2 FQGNSA. Trimming pared 5 bases from V and 1 base from J, leaving 12 bases between. This CDR3 is CASSHRDGSYEQYF. The CDR3 coding sequence is TGTGCCAGCAGCCACCGGGACGGATCCTACGAGCAGTACTTC.

The rearrangement joins TRBV10-3 to TRBJ2-7; D tentatively fits TRBD1 or TRBD2 (6 bases each). V lost 4 bases to trimming and J lost 2 bases, with 30 bases between them. The germline CDR1 and CDR2 sequences are ENHRY and SYGVKD. CDR3 length: 20 amino acids. CDR3 in amino acids: CAISARKSDSLGPGAYEQYF. The CDR3 coding sequence is TGTGCCATCAGTGCCCGAAAGTCGGACAGTTTAGGCCCGGGGGCCTACGAGCAGTACTTC.

This chain uses TRBV4-2 with TRBJ1-5; no clear D. This CDR3 contains 13 residues. Germline loops: CDR1 LGHNA, CDR2 YNFKEQ. V lost 8 bases to trimming and J lost 2 bases, with 10 bases between them. Here the CDR3 reads CASGLDRNQPQHF. The CDR3, as DNA: TGTGCCAGCGGATTGGACCGCAATCAGCCCCAGCATTTT.

This clonotype was observed at least ten times. CDR3 DNA sequence: TGTGCCAGCAGCCAGGGACAGAACTACGAGCAGTACTTC. This translates into CASSQGQNYEQYF. The chain carries TRBV11-2 and TRBJ2-7; 7 bases fit TRBD1. Trimming at V came to 5 bases and at J to 3 bases, leaving 4 bases not matched to a gene. CDR1 SGHAT and CDR2 FQNNGV come from the germline V gene. This CDR3 is built from 13 residues.

The chain combines TRBV12-3 or TRBV12-4 with TRBJ2-1; weak D call: TRBD2 (6 bases). This CDR3 spans 13 amino acids. V lost 5 bases and J 6 bases, leaving 11 bases between the germline ends. CDR3 protein: CASSPGLPNEQFF. As DNA, the CDR3 is TGTGCCAGCAGTCCGGGACTCCCCAATGAGCAGTTCTTC.

This clonotype was counted many times. V is TRBV27 and J is TRBJ2-7; the D gene is possibly TRBD2 (6 bases). The V gene lost 7 bases and the J gene lost 5 bases, with 18 bases spanning the gap. Germline lookup yields CDR1 MNHEY and CDR2 SMNVEV (reference sequence). The CDR3 covers 14 residues. This chain's CDR3 is CASKVPGVTHEQYF. The CDR3 DNA follows: TGTGCCAGCAAGGTGCCGGGAGTGACCCACGAGCAGTACTTC.

This clonotype has a count of ten or more. As DNA, the CDR3 is TGTGCCAGCAGTGATACAGCGAACGCCTACGAGCAGTACTTC. Translation gives CASSDTANAYEQYF. This chain uses TRBV2 with TRBJ2-7; D is unresolved. The CDR3 is made up of 14 amino acids. The V gene lost 3 bases and the J gene lost 2 bases, with 11 bases spanning the gap. The germline V gene encodes CDR1 SNHLY and CDR2 FYNNEI.

The V and J genes are TRBV13 and TRBJ1-2, with TRBD1 as a possible D gene (6 bases). Germline V CDR1 and CDR2: PRHDT, FYEKMQ (reference sequence). This CDR3 comprises 13 residues. Trimming pared 5 bases from V and 3 bases from J, leaving 10 bases between. Here the CDR3 reads CASSQGLDYGYTF. CDR3 DNA sequence: TGTGCCAGCAGCCAGGGGTTGGACTATGGCTACACCTTC.

This clonotype occurred a few times. V gene TRBV9 combines with J gene TRBJ1-5; 7 bases fit TRBD1. The V segment lost 0 bases and the J segment 4 bases; nucleotides outside the gene matches: 4. CDR1 SGDLS and CDR2 YYNGEE come from the germline V gene. The CDR3 sequence is 15 residues long. CDR3 nucleotide sequence: TGTGCCAGCAGCGTAGACGACAGGGCGAATCAGCCCCAGCATTTT. This sequence encodes CASSVDDRANQPQHF.

There are a few counts of this clonotype. CDR3 bases: TGCAGCGTACGACAGGGAACCATGAACACTGAAGCTTTCTTT. It codes for CSVRQGTMNTEAFF. This rearrangement joins TRBV29-1 to TRBJ1-1; 7 bases align to TRBD1. The CDR3 has 14 amino acids. J was trimmed by 0 bases and V by 6 bases; bases with no gene match: 7. Germline assignment: CDR1 SQVTM and CDR2 ANQGSEA.

Turning to this clonotype: Being one base from a much bigger clone, this may be a read error. The chain joins TRBV12-3 or TRBV12-4 to TRBJ1-2; TRBD1 is a possible D gene (6 bases). This CDR3 is built from 13 residues. The ends were cut back, 5 bases at V and 3 bases at J, with 10 bases in the middle. The CDR3, as DNA: TGTGCCAGCAGTCCCCGACAGGACTATGGCTACACCTTC. It codes for CASSPRQDYGYTF.

This clonotype has only a few counts. This rearrangement joins TRBV6-5 to TRBJ2-1; D tentatively reads TRBD1 or TRBD2 (5 bases each). The germline V gene has CDR1 MNHEY and CDR2 SVGAGI. V lost 2 bases and J lost 2, with 7 bases in between. CDR3 length: 14 amino acids. CDR3 loop: CASSYGGPYNEQFF. CDR3 nucleotides: TGTGCCAGCAGTTACGGGGGTCCCTACAATGAGCAGTTCTTC.